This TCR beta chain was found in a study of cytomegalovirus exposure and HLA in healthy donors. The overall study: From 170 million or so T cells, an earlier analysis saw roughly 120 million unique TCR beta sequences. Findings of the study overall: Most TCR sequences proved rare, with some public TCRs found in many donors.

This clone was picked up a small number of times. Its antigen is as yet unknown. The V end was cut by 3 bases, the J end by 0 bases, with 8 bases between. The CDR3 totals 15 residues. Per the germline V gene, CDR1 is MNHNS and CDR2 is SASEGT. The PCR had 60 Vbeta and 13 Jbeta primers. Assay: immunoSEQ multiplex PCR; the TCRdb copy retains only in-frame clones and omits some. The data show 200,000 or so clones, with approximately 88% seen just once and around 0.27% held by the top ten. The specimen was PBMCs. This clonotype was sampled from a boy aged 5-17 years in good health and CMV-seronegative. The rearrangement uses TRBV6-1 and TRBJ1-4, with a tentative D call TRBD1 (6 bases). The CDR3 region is CASSDWTATNEKLFF. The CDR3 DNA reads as TGTGCCAGCAGTGATTGGACAGCAACTAATGAAAAACTGTTTTTT.